This T cell receptor beta chain originates from a study of blood T cells in healthy people across ages. This clonotype was observed many times. This CDR3 has 12 amino acids. With 6 bases clipped from V and 4 bases from J, the junction kept 4 bases outside the gene matches. The germline gives CDR1 SQVTM, CDR2 ANQGSEA. Total RNA, at least 6 micrograms per sample, came from PBMCs. A second PCR of about 6 to 11 cycles used a sample-barcoded 5' primer and a J-beta primer mix. TCRdb re-analysed the 5' RACE reads in MiXCR, keeping a single row per CDR3 protein. The sample gives hundreds of thousands of distinct CDR3 sequences, about 21% of which show up once; approximately 3.6% is in the top ten.

This clonotype originated in a man in his 70s in good health. V is TRBV29-1 and J is TRBJ2-5; TRBD1 aligns across 8 bases. Material for sequencing was blood. CDR3: CSVTQGGETQYF. DNA for the CDR3: TGCAGCGTAACACAGGGGGGAGAGACCCAGTACTTC.